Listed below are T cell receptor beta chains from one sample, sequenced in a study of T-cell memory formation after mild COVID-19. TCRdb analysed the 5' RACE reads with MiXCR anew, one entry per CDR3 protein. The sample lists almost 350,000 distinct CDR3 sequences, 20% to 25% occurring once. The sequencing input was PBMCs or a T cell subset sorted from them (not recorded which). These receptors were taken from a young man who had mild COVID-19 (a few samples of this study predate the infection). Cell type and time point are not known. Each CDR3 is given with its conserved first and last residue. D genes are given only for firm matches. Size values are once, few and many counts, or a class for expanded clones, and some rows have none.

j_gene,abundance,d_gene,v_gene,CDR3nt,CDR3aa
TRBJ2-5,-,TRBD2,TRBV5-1,TGCGCCAGCCGCCGAAATAGCGGGGGGGCCTTAGAGACCCAGTACTTC,CASRRNSGGALETQYF
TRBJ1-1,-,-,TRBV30,TGTGCCTGTACCATCAGGGGGAACACTGAAGCTTTCTTT,CACTIRGNTEAFF
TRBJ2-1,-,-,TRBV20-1,TGCAGTGCTAGAGACGTAGAAGGTCGAGGGGGAGGATCCTACAATGAGCAGTTCTTC,CSARDVEGRGGGSYNEQFF
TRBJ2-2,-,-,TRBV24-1,TGTGCCACCAGTGATTCAAGGACCGGGGAGCTGTTTTTT,CATSDSRTGELFF
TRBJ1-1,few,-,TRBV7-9,TGTGCCAGCAGCTTTTTGGGGGGCCTGGACACTGAAGCTTTCTTT,CASSFLGGLDTEAFF
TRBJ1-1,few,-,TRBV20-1,TGCAGTGCTAGGGAGAGAGGAGCTCCGAACACTGAAGCTTTCTTT,CSARERGAPNTEAFF
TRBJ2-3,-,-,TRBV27,TGTGCCAGCAGTTTATCCGGGGGACAATATACGCAGTATTTT,CASSLSGGQYTQYF
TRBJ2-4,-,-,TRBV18,TGTGCCAGCTCGCCCGTGGCCAACGAAGCAAATGGAAACATTCAGTACTTC,CASSPVANEANGNIQYF
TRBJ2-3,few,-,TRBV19,TGTGCCAGTAGTCCAGTATCAAAGGTTACGCAGTATTTT,CASSPVSKVTQYF
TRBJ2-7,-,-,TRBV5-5,TGTGCCAGCAGCTTTACAGCGGTTCTCTCCTACGAGCAGTACTTC,CASSFTAVLSYEQYF
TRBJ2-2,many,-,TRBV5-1,TGCGCCAGCAGCTCCGGTGGGGGCGGCGGGGAGCTGTTTTTT,CASSSGGGGGELFF
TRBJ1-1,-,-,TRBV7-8,TGTGCCAGCAGCTACCCACCGTACACTGAAGCTTTCTTT,CASSYPPYTEAFF
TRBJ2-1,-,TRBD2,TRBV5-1,TGCGCCAGCAGCTTGATCTCCCGGGGGGGCGTCTATGAGCAGTTCTTC,CASSLISRGGVYEQFF
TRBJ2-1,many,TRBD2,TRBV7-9,TGTGCCAGCAGCCTCGGGACTAGCGGGGGGGCTTACAATGAGCAGTTCTTC,CASSLGTSGGAYNEQFF
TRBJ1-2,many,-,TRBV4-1,TGCGCCAGCAGCCATGTGGGGGGCTACACCTTC,CASSHVGGYTF
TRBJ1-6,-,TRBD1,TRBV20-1,TGCAGTGCTCGGGGACAGGATCTCCTTTGGCGTTCACCCCTCCACTTT,CSARGQDLLWRSPLHF
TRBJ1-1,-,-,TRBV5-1,TGCGCCAGCAGCTGGGACGGATCGAACACTGAAGCTTTCTTT,CASSWDGSNTEAFF
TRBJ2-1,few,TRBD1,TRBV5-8,TGTGCCAGCAGCTTTAGACAGGGGGCCATTGAGCAGTTCTTC,CASSFRQGAIEQFF
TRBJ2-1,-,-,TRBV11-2,TGTGCCAGCAGCCGGACGGGAGCCCGGGGCAATGAGCAGTTCTTC,CASSRTGARGNEQFF
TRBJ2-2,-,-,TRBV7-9,TGTGCCAGCAGCTTAGCACCGGCTAGCCCCCCCGGGGAGCTGTTTTTT,CASSLAPASPPGELFF
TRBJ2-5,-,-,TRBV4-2,TGTGCCAGCAGCCCCCCCGGCGCGGGGGCTAACCAAGAGACCCAGTACTTC,CASSPPGAGANQETQYF
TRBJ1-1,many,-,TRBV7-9,TGTGCCAGCAGCTTAGGAGGGGGCACTGAAGCTTTCTTT,CASSLGGGTEAFF
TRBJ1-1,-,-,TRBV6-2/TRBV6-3,TGTGACAGCAGCCGGAAGGAGACTGAAGCTTTCTTT,CDSSRKETEAFF
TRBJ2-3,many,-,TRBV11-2,TGTGCCAGCAGAGACCGAACAGATACGCAGTATTTT,CASRDRTDTQYF
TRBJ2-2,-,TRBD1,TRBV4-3,TGCGCCAGCAGCCAAGAGGATAGGACAGGAAACACCGGGGAGCTGTTTTTT,CASSQEDRTGNTGELFF
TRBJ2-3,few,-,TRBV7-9,TGTGCCAGCAGCCTGGACGGACGGGGGATAGATACGCAGTATTTT,CASSLDGRGIDTQYF
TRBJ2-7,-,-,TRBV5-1,TGCGCCAGCAGCTTTGCCGGGTTCTACGAGCAGTACTTC,CASSFAGFYEQYF
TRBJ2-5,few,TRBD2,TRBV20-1,TGCAGTGCCCGACTAGCGGGGCAAGAGACCCAGTACTTC,CSARLAGQETQYF
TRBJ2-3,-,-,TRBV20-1,TGCAGTGCTGGGAGGAGAGGGCTTCTGCCAGATACGCAGTATTTT,CSAGRRGLLPDTQYF
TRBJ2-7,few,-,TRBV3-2,TGTGCCAGCAACTTGGGACGGCTCGAGCAGTACTTC,CASNLGRLEQYF
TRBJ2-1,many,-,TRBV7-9,TGTGCCAGCAGCTTAGCCCGGGGTGCCTACAATGAGCAGTTCTTC,CASSLARGAYNEQFF
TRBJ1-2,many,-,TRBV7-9,TGTGCCAGCAGCCATCAGGGAAATGGCTACACCTTC,CASSHQGNGYTF
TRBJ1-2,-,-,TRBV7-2,TGTGCCAGCAGCTTAGAATGGGCTCGACAAGACTATGGCTACACCTTC,CASSLEWARQDYGYTF
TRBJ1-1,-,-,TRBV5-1,TGCGCCAGCAGCTTGGGATCTCGGGACGCTTTCTTT,CASSLGSRDAFF
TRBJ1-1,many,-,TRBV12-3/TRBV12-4,TGTGCCAGCAGTTGGGCCTTTGGAACTGAAGCTTTCTTT,CASSWAFGTEAFF
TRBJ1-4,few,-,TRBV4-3,TGCGCCAGCAGCCAAGGCCCAGGGGTTCTCGGCGGTGGTGAAAAACTGTTTTTT,CASSQGPGVLGGGEKLFF
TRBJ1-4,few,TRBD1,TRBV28,TGTGCCTCTACTCCGGGGACAGGGCCCAGGTTAGAGGATGAAAAACTGTTTTTT,CASTPGTGPRLEDEKLFF
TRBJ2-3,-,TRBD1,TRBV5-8,TGTGCCAGCAGCTGGGACAGACCTAATTTT,CASSWDRPNF
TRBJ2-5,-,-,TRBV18,TGTGCCAGCTCACAACCTGTTGCCGGGGACGGGGAGACCCAGTACTTC,CASSQPVAGDGETQYF